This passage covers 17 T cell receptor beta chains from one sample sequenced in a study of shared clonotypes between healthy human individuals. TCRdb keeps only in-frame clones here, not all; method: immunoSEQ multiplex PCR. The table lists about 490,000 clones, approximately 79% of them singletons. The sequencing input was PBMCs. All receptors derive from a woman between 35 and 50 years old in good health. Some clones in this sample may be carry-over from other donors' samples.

The CDR3 here is CASSPTGYTGELFF. The CDR3 nucleotides are TGTGCCAGCAGCCCGACAGGGTACACCGGGGAGCTGTTTTTT. The chain recombines TRBV7-2 with TRBJ2-2, with 7 bases lining up with TRBD1. This CDR3 is 14 amino acids long. Germline assignment: CDR1 SGHTA and CDR2 FQGNSA. Trimming took 5 bases from V and 3 from J; bases not matched to a gene: 3.

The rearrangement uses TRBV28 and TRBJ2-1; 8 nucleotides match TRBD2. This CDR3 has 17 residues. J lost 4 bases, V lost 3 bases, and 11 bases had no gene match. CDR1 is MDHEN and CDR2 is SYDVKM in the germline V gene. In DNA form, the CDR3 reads TGTGCCAGCAGTTTTTTGTCGGCTAGCGGGTATTACAATGAGCAGTTCTTC. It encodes CASSFLSASGYYNEQFF.

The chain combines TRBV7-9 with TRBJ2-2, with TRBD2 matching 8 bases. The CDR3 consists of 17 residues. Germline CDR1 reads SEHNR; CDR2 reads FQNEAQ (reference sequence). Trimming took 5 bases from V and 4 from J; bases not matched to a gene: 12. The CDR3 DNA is TGTGCCAGCAGCCGAAAGACTAGCGTGATGAGCACCGGGGAGCTGTTTTTT. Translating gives CASSRKTSVMSTGELFF.

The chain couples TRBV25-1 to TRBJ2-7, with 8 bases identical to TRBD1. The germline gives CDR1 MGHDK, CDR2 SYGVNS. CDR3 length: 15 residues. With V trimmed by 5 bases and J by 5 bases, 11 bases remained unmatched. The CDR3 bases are TGTGCCAGCAGTTTTAGCGGACAGGGTGTCAACGAGCAGTACTTC. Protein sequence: CASSFSGQGVNEQYF.

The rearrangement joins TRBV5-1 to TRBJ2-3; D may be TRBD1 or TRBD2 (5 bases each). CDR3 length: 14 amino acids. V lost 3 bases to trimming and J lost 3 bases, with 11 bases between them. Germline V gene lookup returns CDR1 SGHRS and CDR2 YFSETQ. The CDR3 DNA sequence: TGCGCCAGCAGCTCGGGACGTGCGACAGATACGCAGTATTTT. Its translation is CASSSGRATDTQYF.

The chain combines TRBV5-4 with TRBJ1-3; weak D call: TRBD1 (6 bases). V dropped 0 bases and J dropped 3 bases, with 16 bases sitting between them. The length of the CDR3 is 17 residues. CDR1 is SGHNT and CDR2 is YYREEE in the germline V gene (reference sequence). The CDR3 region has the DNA TGTGCCAGCAGCTTGGACCCCCAGGGGCCGATTGGAAACACCATATATTTT. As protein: CASSLDPQGPIGNTIYF.

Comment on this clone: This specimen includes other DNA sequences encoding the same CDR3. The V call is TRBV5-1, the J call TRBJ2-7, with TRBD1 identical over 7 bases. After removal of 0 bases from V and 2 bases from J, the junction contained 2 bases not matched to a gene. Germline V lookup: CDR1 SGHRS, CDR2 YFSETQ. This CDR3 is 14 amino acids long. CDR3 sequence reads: CASSLGQGPYEQYF. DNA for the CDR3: TGCGCCAGCAGCTTGGGACAGGGCCCCTACGAGCAGTACTTC.

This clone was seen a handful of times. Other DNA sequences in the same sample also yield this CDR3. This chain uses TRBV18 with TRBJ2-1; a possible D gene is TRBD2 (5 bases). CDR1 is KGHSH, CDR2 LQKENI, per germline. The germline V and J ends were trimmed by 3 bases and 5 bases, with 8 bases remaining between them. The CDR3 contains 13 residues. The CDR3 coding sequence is TGTGCCAGCTCACCCACTAGTGACAATGAGCAGTTCTTC. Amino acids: CASSPTSDNEQFF.

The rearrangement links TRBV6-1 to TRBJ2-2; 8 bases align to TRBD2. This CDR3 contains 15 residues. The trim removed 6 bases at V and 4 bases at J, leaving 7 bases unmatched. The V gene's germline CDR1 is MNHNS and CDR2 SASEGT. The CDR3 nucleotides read TGTGCCAGCAGGGGGACCGCGGGAGGCACCGGGGAGCTGTTTTTT. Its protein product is CASRGTAGGTGELFF.

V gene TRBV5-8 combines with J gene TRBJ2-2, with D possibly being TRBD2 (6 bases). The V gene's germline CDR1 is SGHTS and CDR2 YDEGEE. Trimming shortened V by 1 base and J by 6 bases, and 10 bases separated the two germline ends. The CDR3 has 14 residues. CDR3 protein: CASSLSGEPGELFF. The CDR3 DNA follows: TGTGCCAGCAGCTTGTCGGGGGAACCCGGGGAGCTGTTTTTT.

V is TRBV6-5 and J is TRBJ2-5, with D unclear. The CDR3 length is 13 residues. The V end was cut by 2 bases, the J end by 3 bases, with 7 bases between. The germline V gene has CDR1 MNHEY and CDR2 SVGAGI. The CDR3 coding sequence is TGTGCCAGCAGTTACGACGGAAAAGAGACCCAGTACTTC. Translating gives CASSYDGKETQYF.

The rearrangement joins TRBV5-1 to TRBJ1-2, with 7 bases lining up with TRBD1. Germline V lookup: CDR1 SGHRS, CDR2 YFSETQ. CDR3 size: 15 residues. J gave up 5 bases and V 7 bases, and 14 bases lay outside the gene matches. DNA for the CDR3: TGCGCCAGCGCGAACTCCGGGGACAGCTCTTATGGCTACACCTTC. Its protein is CASANSGDSSYGYTF. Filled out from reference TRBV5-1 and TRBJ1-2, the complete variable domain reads KAGVTQTPRYLIKTRGQQVTLSCSPISGHRSVSWYQQTPGQGLQFLFEYFSETQRNKGNFPGRFSGRQFSNSRSEMNVSTLELGDSALYLCASANSGDSSYGYTFGSGTRLTVV.

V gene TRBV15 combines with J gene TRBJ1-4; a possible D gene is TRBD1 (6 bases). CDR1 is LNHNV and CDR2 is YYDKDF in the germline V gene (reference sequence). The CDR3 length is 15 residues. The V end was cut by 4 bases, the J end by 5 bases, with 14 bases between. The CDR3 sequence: CATSNQDSLNEKLFF. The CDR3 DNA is TGTGCCACCAGCAACCAGGACAGCCTGAATGAAAAACTGTTTTTT.

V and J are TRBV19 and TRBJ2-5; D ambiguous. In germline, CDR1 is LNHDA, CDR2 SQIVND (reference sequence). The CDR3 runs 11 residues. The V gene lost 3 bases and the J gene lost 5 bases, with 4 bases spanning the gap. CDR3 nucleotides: TGTGCCAGTAGTATCTGGGAGACCCAGTACTTC. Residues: CASSIWETQYF.

In DNA form, the CDR3 reads TGTGCCAGCAGTACCCCGGGACAGGGGGCAACCTATGGCTACACCTTC. It specifies CASSTPGQGATYGYTF. This rearrangement joins TRBV28 to TRBJ1-2; 12 nucleotides match TRBD1. V dropped 5 bases and J dropped 4; count of bases not matched to a gene: 8. The V gene's germline CDR1 is MDHEN and CDR2 SYDVKM. The CDR3 is made up of 16 amino acids.

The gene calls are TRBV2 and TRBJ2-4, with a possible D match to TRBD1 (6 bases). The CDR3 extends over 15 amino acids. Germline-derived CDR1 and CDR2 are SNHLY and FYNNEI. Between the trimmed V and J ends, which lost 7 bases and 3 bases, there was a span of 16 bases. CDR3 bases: TGTGCCAGCACGGAACGGGAAGGGGGCAAAAACATTCAGTACTTC. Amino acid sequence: CASTEREGGKNIQYF.

The CDR3 DNA reads TGTGCCAGCAGCTTGTGGTCGGGAACTAATGAAAAACTGTTTTTT. Protein product: CASSLWSGTNEKLFF. The chain couples TRBV5-6 to TRBJ1-4; D not certain. The CDR3 is made up of 15 amino acids. CDR1 SGHDT and CDR2 YYEEEE come from the germline V gene. Trimming stripped 1 base from V and 1 base from J, with 8 bases between.